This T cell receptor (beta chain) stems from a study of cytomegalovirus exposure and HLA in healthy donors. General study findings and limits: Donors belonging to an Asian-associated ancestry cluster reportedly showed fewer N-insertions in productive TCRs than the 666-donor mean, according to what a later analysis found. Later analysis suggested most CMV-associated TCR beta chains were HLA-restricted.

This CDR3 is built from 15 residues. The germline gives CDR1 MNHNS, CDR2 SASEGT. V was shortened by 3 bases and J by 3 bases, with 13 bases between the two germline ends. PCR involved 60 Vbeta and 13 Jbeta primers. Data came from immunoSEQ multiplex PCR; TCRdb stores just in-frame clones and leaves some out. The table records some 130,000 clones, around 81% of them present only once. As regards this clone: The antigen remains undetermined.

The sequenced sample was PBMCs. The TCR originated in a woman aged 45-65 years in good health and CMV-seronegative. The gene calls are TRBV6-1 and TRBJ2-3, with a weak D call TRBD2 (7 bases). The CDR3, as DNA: TGTGCCAGCAGTGAGCCAGGGGAGGGTACAGATACGCAGTATTTT. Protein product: CASSEPGEGTDTQYF.